This T cell receptor beta chain appears in the sequencing data of a study of T cells in Graves' hyperthyroidism and ophthalmopathy. Study details: At the time of initial diagnosis and before any treatment, peripheral blood was collected.

Amplification yielded TCR beta CDR3 regions, with RNA transcripts as the source. Primed by the HTBI set, a first-round RT-PCR was run on the TCR CDR3. TCRdb recomputed calls from the multiplex PCR reads with MiXCR, one row per CDR3 protein. The sample holds around 600,000 distinct CDR3 sequences, about 15% seen once. The study based diagnoses on clinical symptoms, serum thyroxine and TRAb, thyroid ultrasound and orbital computed tomography. This clonotype was counted only a few times. CDR1 SGHNT and CDR2 YENEEA come from the germline V gene. With V trimmed by 1 base and J by 10 bases, 13 bases remained unmatched. This CDR3 has 17 amino acids.

The receptor comes from a woman in her 30s with Graves' hyperthyroidism. Sequencing input: blood. The V call is TRBV11-3, the J call TRBJ1-6; TRBD1 aligns across 7 bases. The CDR3 sequence is CASSLGVSTGVRSPLHF. Here the CDR3 DNA reads TGTGCCAGCAGCTTAGGGGTCTCCACAGGGGTGAGGTCACCCCTCCACTTT.